This TCR beta chain was observed in a study of blood T cells in healthy people across ages (dated by TCRdb to between 2015 and 2017). About the study as a whole: In model experiments, template switching captured about one uniquely barcoded TCR beta cDNA molecule for every two T cells. The study measured age-related changes in TCR beta repertoire diversity using deep sequencing normalized with unique cDNA molecular identifiers. Donors were grouped into four age groups: young (average approximately 15 years), middle-aged (roughly 38), aged (around 60) and long-lived (about 89). Donors of different ages were randomly distributed across sequencing lanes to avoid experimental bias. The study analyzed two additional independent replicas of 1 million unique cDNA reads from the same blood draw for two donors, one aged 18 to 30 and one aged 80 or older. General conclusions and limits of the study: Observed TCR beta diversity per million T cells fell roughly linearly with age, and a significant reduction was already apparent by age roughly 40. Bulk unsorted PBMC profiling prevented conclusive comparison of naive and antigen-experienced compartments. There was a strong correlation between observed TCR beta diversity and the percentage of naive T cells measured by flow cytometry. Compared with the aged group, the long-lived group had more naive CD4+ T cells, fewer expanded clones and increased TCR diversity, a pattern suggesting age selection. Estimates of total diversity based on one million sequenced T cells were regarded as lower bounds and as underestimates. The CMV infection status of donors was not known, potentially confounding age-related changes in expanded clonotypes.

Regarding this clonotype: Which antigen it targets is not known. No base quality information exists; no much larger clone differs at one position.

Systemically healthy Caucasian individuals from Russia, over 30 in total and aged about 6 to 100 years, were included as donors. Approximately 11 milliliters of peripheral blood were drawn from each donor into EDTA-treated Vacutainer tubes. Ficoll-Paque density-gradient centrifugation was used to isolate PBMCs, with at least 7 million per sample. Total RNA was extracted from PBMCs with Trizol reagent, with at least 6 micrograms obtained per sample. For every donor, flow cytometry on a PBMC aliquot measured the percentage of naive CD45RAhigh/CD27high T cells. The CDR3 sequence holds 14 residues, the cysteine and phenylalanine included. Of all the DNA, just the CDR3 is kept, 42 bases in frame from base 1. According to the germline V gene, CDR1 reads LGHNA and CDR2 reads YNFKEQ. Trimming removed 3 bases from V and 4 bases from J, leaving 9 bases between the germline ends. Libraries were built with 5' RACE. The sequencer was an Illumina HiSeq 2500. The second PCR ran for roughly 7 to 12 cycles and used a J-beta primer mix along with a sample-barcoded 5' primer. Each TCR beta cDNA molecule received a unique molecular identifier from a template-switch 5' adaptor carrying 12 random nucleotides. Each sample yielded at least 3 million CDR3-containing paired-end reads. First-strand cDNA was synthesized from all RNA with the Mint cDNA synthesis kit, primed by a TRBC-specific oligonucleotide. All cDNA was treated with uracil-DNA glycosylase and then went through a first 18-cycle PCR with the universal primers M1SS and BC2_uni_R. The authors' analysis ran thus. For normalization, 1 million high-quality reads, each with a distinct molecular identifier, were randomly selected from each sample. Instead of being binned into consensus sequences, reads that shared molecular identifiers were thrown out. MiTCR, set to a Q25 quality threshold and the strictest error-elimination algorithm, was used for CDR3 identification, clonotype clustering and error correction. A nonparametric unseen species model with Euler transformation was used to estimate lower-bound total TCR beta diversity. The public sequencing data were trimmed at Q25 with fastp and processed into clonotypes with MiXCR by TCRdb, which kept only in-frame beta chains. Every entry covers one CDR3 protein and lists the most common genes and DNA from its rows. These V and J calls originate from TCRdb's pipeline instead of the authors' own analysis. This sample holds over 1,300,000 distinct CDR3 sequences; 59% were observed only once. The ten largest make up 5.5% to 8% of the sample.

The sequence derives from a young man in good health. Sequencing was done on a sample of blood. Here the chain combines TRBV4-2 and TRBJ2-2; the D gene remains uncertain. The DNA is TGTGCCAGCAGCCATGCAGAGGCCACCGGGGAGCTGTTTTTT. Its protein is CASSHAEATGELFF.